A single sample is the source of the 4 T cell receptor beta chains below, sequenced in a study of esophageal squamous cell carcinoma under preoperative chemotherapy. TCRdb re-called the PCR reads through MiXCR, storing one row per CDR3 protein. The profile shows about 32,000 distinct CDR3 sequences, approximately 55% of them singletons. Time point indicated: after preoperative PTX-NDP chemotherapy. Sampling was performed from a patient given preoperative chemotherapy. The origin of the receptors is a human donor with esophageal squamous cell carcinoma. The donor label of this sample is uncertain.

As to this clonotype: Relative to the germline gene, one junction end is altered; a read error may explain this. This rearrangement joins TRBV7-8 to TRBJ2-5; the D gene could be TRBD1 or TRBD2 (6 bases each). This CDR3 contains 15 residues. Germline assignment: CDR1 SGHVS and CDR2 FQNEAQ. The CDR3 bases are TGTGCCAGCAGGTTCGGGGGCCGTGACCAAGATACCCAGTACTTC. It encodes CASRFGGRDQDTQYF.

This chain uses TRBV6-4 with TRBJ1-5; D perhaps matches TRBD1 (5 bases). The V end lost 7 bases, the J end lost 3 bases, and 19 bases lay between the germline ends. Germline loops: CDR1 MRHNA, CDR2 SNTAGT. The CDR3 runs to 16 residues. CDR3 amino acids: CASTEGRTDTNQPQHF. The CDR3 DNA reads TGTGCCAGCACCGAGGGAAGGACGGACACCAATCAGCCCCAGCATTTT.

Details on this clonotype: The junction departs from the called germline gene at one end, perhaps through a read error. The gene calls are TRBV12-3 or TRBV12-4 and TRBJ2-3; D possibly matches TRBD1 or TRBD2 (7 bases each). The CDR3 extends over 14 amino acids. The CDR3 nucleotides are TGTGGCAGCAGGGGGGCGGGAGCCAAAGATATTCAGTACTTT. The encoded protein is CGSRGAGAKDIQYF.

In this sample, this clonotype turned up many times. The V call is TRBV6-1, the J call TRBJ2-7, with D uncertain. This CDR3 is 13 amino acids long. CDR1 is MNHNS, CDR2 SASEGT, per germline. Deletions cut 5 bases from V and 0 bases from J, with 8 bases between. The CDR3 nucleotides are TGTGCCAGCAGTCGTGAGAACTCCTACGAGCAGTACTTC. Its protein is CASSRENSYEQYF.